Following are 20 T cell receptor beta chains from one sample sequenced in a study of blood T cell repertoires in COVID-19 (dated by TCRdb to 2020 to 2021). Library generation was performed with the immunoSEQ multiplex PCR assay. TCRdb retrieved this table from immuneACCESS and kept in-frame rearrangements only. Not all clones are present; in checked studies, unresolved V genes account for under half, and no reason is known for the remainder. Recorded for this sample are roughly 220,000 clones; approximately 80% of them occurred a single time. 3.5% to 4.5% of the sample rests with the top ten. Sequences were obtained from PBMCs or T cells enriched from blood (not recorded which). The receptors here all came from a man aged 30 to 45 with acute COVID-19.

The genes are TRBV12-5 and TRBJ1-6; D may be TRBD1 (5 bases). The CDR3 is 13 residues long. Germline values: CDR1 LGHNT, CDR2 FRNRAP. Deletions cut 6 bases from V and 12 bases from J, with 15 bases between. The CDR3 protein is CASGTTALGPLHF. In DNA form, the CDR3 reads TGTGCTAGTGGCACGACAGCGTTAGGACCCCTCCACTTT.

The chain has TRBV19 and TRBJ1-6, with 12 bases fitting TRBD1. The CDR3 contains 15 residues. The J segment lost 9 bases and the V segment lost 6 bases, leaving 6 bases of the junction unmatched. CDR1 and CDR2 from the germline V gene are LNHDA and SQIVND (reference sequence). The CDR3 nucleotides are TGTGCCAGTAGCGGGGACAGGGGGCCGGGTTCACCCCTCCACTTT. This gives the protein CASSGDRGPGSPLHF. Variable domain in full (rest from reference TRBV19 and TRBJ1-6): DGGITQSPKYLFRKEGQNVTLSCEQNLNHDAMYWYRQDPGQGLRLIYYSQIVNDFQKGDIAEGYSVSREKKESFPLTVTSAQKNPTAFYLCASSGDRGPGSPLHFGNGTRLTVT.

The chain links TRBV25-1 to TRBJ1-3; unclear D gene. V gave up 0 bases and J gave up 9 bases, with 12 bases separating them. Germline CDR1 reads MGHDK; CDR2 reads SYGVNS. The CDR3 has 14 amino acids. CDR3 DNA: TGTGCCAGCAGTGAATATACCGGGGTTGGCACCATATATTTT. Its protein is CASSEYTGVGTIYF.

This chain joins TRBV3-1 (or the pseudogene TRBV3-2) and TRBJ2-1; 9 bases map to TRBD2. The V gene end was trimmed by 0 bases and the J gene end by 5 bases; junction bases not matched to a gene: 5. CDR1 and CDR2 (germline): LGHDT, YNNKEL (reference sequence). CDR3 size: 16 residues. The CDR3 nucleotides read TGTGCCAGCAGCCAAGATGCGACTAGCGGACACAATGAGCAGTTCTTC. The encoded protein is CASSQDATSGHNEQFF.

The CDR3 protein is CASSLVTRGNQPQHF. CDR3 in DNA: TGTGCCAGCAGTTTAGTTACCAGGGGGAATCAGCCCCAGCATTTT. This chain links TRBV28 with TRBJ1-5, with 7 bases matching TRBD1. Germline trimming cut 2 bases from V and 4 bases from J; bases unmatched to any gene: 5. Looked up from germline, CDR1 is MDHEN and CDR2 is SYDVKM. The CDR3 is 15 residues long.

The J gene is TRBJ1-3, the V gene TRBV28, with D maybe TRBD1 (5 bases). Germline V gene data show CDR1 as MDHEN and CDR2 as SYDVKM. Trimming shortened V by 6 bases and J by 0 bases, and 9 bases separated the two germline ends. The CDR3 extends over 14 amino acids. CDR3: CASSPRGSGNTIYF. The CDR3 DNA reads TGTGCCAGCAGCCCTAGGGGCTCTGGAAACACCATATATTTT. The variable domain in full, completed from reference TRBV28 and TRBJ1-3, reads DVKVTQSSRYLVKRTGEKVFLECVQDMDHENMFWYRQDPGLGLRLIYFSYDVKMKEKGDIPEGYSVSREKKERFSLILESASTNQTSMYLCASSPRGSGNTIYFGEGSWLTVV.

This chain uses TRBV7-7 with TRBJ1-2; 12 nucleotides align to TRBD1. In germline, CDR1 is SSHAT, CDR2 FNYEAQ (reference sequence). V dropped 5 bases and J dropped 8; count of bases not matched to a gene: 9. There are 15 residues in the CDR3. For the CDR3, the DNA is TGTGCCAGCAGCCTCCCGGGACAGGGGGCAAGCGGCTACACCTTC. This encodes CASSLPGQGASGYTF.

The CDR3 nucleotides are TGTGCCAGCAGTCCCGGGACAGGGTCATACGAGCAGTACTTC. It translates to CASSPGTGSYEQYF. This sequence joins TRBV5-4 and TRBJ2-7; 9 positions agree with TRBD1. The CDR3 sequence is 14 residues long. V lost 5 bases and J lost 4; bases outside the gene matches: 7. CDR1 and CDR2 from the germline V gene are SGHNT and YYREEE (reference sequence). Drawing the rest from reference TRBV5-4 and TRBJ2-7, the complete variable domain is ETGVTQSPTHLIKTRGQQVTLRCSSQSGHNTVSWYQQALGQGPQFIFQYYREEENGRGNFPPRFSGLQFPNYSSELNVNALELDDSALYLCASSPGTGSYEQYFGPGTRLTVT.

This chain connects TRBV9 to TRBJ2-1; 11 bases match TRBD2. Per germline, CDR1 SGDLS and CDR2 YYNGEE. This CDR3 is 15 amino acids long. V lost 3 bases to trimming and J lost 7 bases; unmatched junction nucleotides: 6. The CDR3 region has the DNA TGTGCCAGCAGCGATTTTAGCGGGGGGGCGAATGAGCAGTTCTTC. Amino acids: CASSDFSGGANEQFF.

This clone was seen a few times. The chain is built from TRBV9 and TRBJ1-2; no clear D. In germline, CDR1 is SGDLS, CDR2 YYNGEE. The CDR3 contains 14 residues. Trimming left V 1 base short and J 2 bases short, with 9 bases between. The CDR3 region is CASSVMGSNYGYTF. DNA of the CDR3: TGTGCCAGCAGCGTAATGGGCAGCAACTATGGCTACACCTTC.

V gene TRBV19 combines with J gene TRBJ1-6, with D maybe TRBD1 (6 bases). V was shortened by 6 bases and J by 7 bases, with 10 bases between the two germline ends. The germline V gene has CDR1 LNHDA and CDR2 SQIVND (reference sequence). The CDR3 loop spans 13 amino acids. CDR3 coding DNA: TGTGCCAGTAGGCAACAGGGAAATTCACCCCTCCACTTT. Residues: CASRQQGNSPLHF.

The rearrangement links TRBV29-1 to TRBJ1-1; maybe TRBD1 (6 bases). Germline assignment: CDR1 SQVTM and CDR2 ANQGSEA. The CDR3 length is 12 residues. V was pared by 4 bases and J by 4 bases, with 10 bases between. DNA of the CDR3: TGCAGCGTTGTAGAGGGGGGCACTGAAGCTTTCTTT. Translation gives CSVVEGGTEAFF.

J is TRBJ2-2 and V is TRBV28, with 11 bases fitting TRBD2. The CDR3 is 16 amino acids. In germline, CDR1 is MDHEN, CDR2 SYDVKM. Trimming at V came to 1 base and at J to 5 bases, leaving 3 bases not matched to a gene. CDR3: CASSLSRLAGTGELFF. CDR3 nucleotide sequence: TGTGCCAGCAGTTTATCCCGACTAGCGGGGACCGGGGAGCTGTTTTTT.

The chain uses TRBV19 and TRBJ1-2, with TRBD1 matching over 8 bases. CDR1 is LNHDA and CDR2 is SQIVND in the germline V gene (reference sequence). The V gene end was trimmed by 5 bases and the J gene end by 6 bases; junction bases not matched to a gene: 8. The CDR3 length is 14 residues. The CDR3, as DNA: TGTGCCAGTAGTCCCGGCGACAGGGGCCATGGCTACACCTTC. Its translation is CASSPGDRGHGYTF.

This chain uses TRBV19 with TRBJ2-7; 7 nucleotides agree with TRBD1. J was trimmed by 2 bases and V by 3 bases; bases with no gene match: 1. CDR1 LNHDA and CDR2 SQIVND come from the germline V gene (reference sequence). CDR3 length: 13 residues. CDR3 sequence (DNA): TGTGCCAGTAGTATGGGACAGACCTACGAGCAGTACTTC. Residues: CASSMGQTYEQYF.

The V gene is TRBV6-5, the J gene TRBJ1-5, with 9 bases lining up with TRBD1. J gave up 2 bases and V 7 bases, and 6 bases lay outside the gene matches. CDR1 and CDR2 from the germline V gene are MNHEY and SVGAGI. CDR3 size: 15 residues. The CDR3 region has the DNA TGTGCCAGCAAGACACAGGGGGCAGGCAATCAGCCCCAGCATTTT. Translation: CASKTQGAGNQPQHF.

This chain links TRBV5-5 with TRBJ2-1; D is unresolved. The V gene's germline CDR1 is SGHKS and CDR2 YYEKEE (reference sequence). V lost 7 bases and J lost 7, with 21 bases in between. The CDR3 sequence is 15 residues long. CDR3 residues: CASLRSAVVRNEQFF. The DNA of the CDR3 is TGTGCCAGCCTTAGGTCCGCGGTAGTACGTAATGAGCAGTTCTTC. Variable domain in full (rest from reference TRBV5-5 and TRBJ2-1): DAGVTQSPTHLIKTRGQQVTLRCSPISGHKSVSWYQQVLGQGPQFIFQYYEKEERGRGNFPDRFSARQFPNYSSELNVNALLLGDSALYLCASLRSAVVRNEQFFGPGTRLTVL.

The CDR3 region is CASSYDGQGAKNIQYF. Written as DNA, the CDR3 is TGTGCCAGCAGTTACGATGGACAGGGGGCCAAAAACATTCAGTACTTC. V gene TRBV6-5 combines with J gene TRBJ2-4; 9 nucleotides align to TRBD1. This CDR3 region has 16 residues. Germline loops: CDR1 MNHEY, CDR2 SVGAGI. V shed 2 bases, J shed 1 base, and the junction held 3 bases outside the gene matches.

The chain has TRBV13 and TRBJ2-3; 8 bases are a match to TRBD2. In germline, CDR1 is PRHDT, CDR2 FYEKMQ (reference sequence). This CDR3 is built from 18 residues. V lost 1 base to trimming and J lost 2 bases; unmatched junction nucleotides: 11. For the CDR3, the DNA is TGTGCCAGCAGCTTAGAGGTAGCTGGCGGGGGGAACACAGATACGCAGTATTTT. Translation gives CASSLEVAGGGNTDTQYF.

This chain joins TRBV9 and TRBJ2-7; TRBD2 agrees at 11 bases. CDR3 length: 16 residues. Trimming at V came to 7 bases and at J to 4 bases, leaving 13 bases not matched to a gene. Germline CDR1 SGDLS, CDR2 YYNGEE. Here the CDR3 DNA reads TGTGCCAGCTCATGTCGACTAGCGGGGAGTTTTTACGAGCAGTACTTC. This translates into CASSCRLAGSFYEQYF.